This T cell receptor (beta chain) was sequenced in a study of tumor-infiltrating lymphocytes in glioblastoma multiforme. The study's findings and limits: Unequal TCR RNA per T cell might skew measured clone sizes. T cells were not sorted into functional subsets.

Trimming removed 2 bases at V and 3 bases at J, with 9 bases between. CDR1 is MNHNY and CDR2 is SVGAGI in the germline V gene (reference sequence). This CDR3 is built from 14 residues. This clonotype ranks as large. Its antigen remains unidentified. TCRB libraries came from RNA via three nested multiplex PCR rounds. TCRB cDNA was made from around 0.5 ug total RNA. No unique molecular identifiers were described for these TCRB libraries. TCRdb itself ran the multiplex PCR reads through MiXCR, one entry per CDR3 protein. The repertoire holds about 13,000 distinct CDR3 sequences, with roughly 70% as singletons.

This TCR came from a male donor with glioblastoma. Material for sequencing was brain tumor tissue. The chain recombines TRBV6-6 with TRBJ2-3; D possibly corresponds to TRBD2 (6 bases). The CDR3: CASSYIRETDTQYF. The CDR3 bases are TGTGCCAGCAGTTACATCCGGGAGACAGATACGCAGTATTTT.